One and the same sample provided the 2 T cell receptor beta chains below, sequenced in a study of T cell responses to AZD1222 COVID-19 vaccine. TCRdb keeps only in-frame clones here, not all; method: immunoSEQ multiplex PCR. The repertoire holds roughly 100,000 clones, 90% seen once, with under 1.5% in the top ten. The specimen comprised peripheral blood, sampled on day 0 of AZD1222 vaccination. The receptors were gathered from an adult in good health.

The chain uses TRBV28 and TRBJ1-3, with no clear D. This CDR3 has 13 amino acids. The V and J ends lost 6 bases and 3 bases respectively, with 9 bases between them. Germline V gene sequence: CDR1 MDHEN, CDR2 SYDVKM. This CDR3 reads CASRGSGGNTIYF. Written as DNA, the CDR3 is TGTGCCAGCAGGGGGTCAGGTGGAAACACCATATATTTT.

This chain uses TRBV6-5 with TRBJ2-5; D not certain. Germline V lookup: CDR1 MNHEY, CDR2 SVGAGI. The ends were cut back, 5 bases at V and 4 bases at J, with 5 bases in the middle. The CDR3 is 11 residues long. The CDR3 nucleotides read TGTGCCAGCAGTAGCAGAGAGACCCAGTACTTC. This translates into CASSSRETQYF.